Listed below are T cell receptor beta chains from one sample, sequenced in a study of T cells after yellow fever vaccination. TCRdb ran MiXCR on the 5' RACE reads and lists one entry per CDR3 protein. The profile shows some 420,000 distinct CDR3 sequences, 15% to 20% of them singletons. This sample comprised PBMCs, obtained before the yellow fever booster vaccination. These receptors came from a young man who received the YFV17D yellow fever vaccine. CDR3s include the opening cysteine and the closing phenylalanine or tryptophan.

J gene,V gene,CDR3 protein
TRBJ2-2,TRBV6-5,CASSRLAGWTGELFF
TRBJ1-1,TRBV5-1,CASSLATGARNTEAFF
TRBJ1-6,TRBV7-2,CASSLASPLHF
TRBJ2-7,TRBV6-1,CASRLSSDSEQYF
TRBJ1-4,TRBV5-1,CASSLSRSFQGEDEKLFF
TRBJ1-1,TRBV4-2,CASSQDEGLSEAFF
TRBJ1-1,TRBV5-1,CASSLAPFGPANTEAFF
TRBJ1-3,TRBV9,CASSASDRDGGNTIYF
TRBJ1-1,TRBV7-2,CASSPGAANTEAFF
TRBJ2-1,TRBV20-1,CSAMGGSGETYNEQFF
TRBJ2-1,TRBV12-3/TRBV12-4,CASSWGANEQFF
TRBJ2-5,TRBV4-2,CASSQRTSGGEETQYF
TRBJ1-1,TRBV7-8,CASSRRDRGTEAFF
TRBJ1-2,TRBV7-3,CASSLTWGDGYTF
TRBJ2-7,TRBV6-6,CASVDRYEQYF
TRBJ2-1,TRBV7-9,CASSPWRGEGQFF
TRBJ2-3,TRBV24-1,CATSDRASGGLSTDTQYF
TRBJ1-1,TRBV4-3,CASSQGPDRGTDEAFF
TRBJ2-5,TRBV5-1,CASSLRDTQETQYF
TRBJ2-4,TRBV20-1,CSAPKNIQYF
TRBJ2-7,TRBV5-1,CASSLVPSPEYEQYF
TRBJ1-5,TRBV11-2,CASSFDLNSRPQHF
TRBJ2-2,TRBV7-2,CASSLKGGVGTGELFF
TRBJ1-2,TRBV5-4,CASSSGGYPYGYTF
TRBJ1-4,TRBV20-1,CSAYGGGFEKLFF
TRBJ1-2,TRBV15,CATSPQSFQGMGGYTF
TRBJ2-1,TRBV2,CASSEAPGYNEQFF
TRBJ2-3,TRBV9,CASSVEASGGADTQYF
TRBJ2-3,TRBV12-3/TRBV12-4,CASSFSGATTDTQYF
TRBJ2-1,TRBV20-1,CSADSGGADEQFF
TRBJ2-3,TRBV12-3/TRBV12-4,CASSRAGASSGTQYF
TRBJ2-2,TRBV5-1,CASSPRASNTGELFF
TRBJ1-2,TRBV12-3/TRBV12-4,CASSVRGAYGYTF
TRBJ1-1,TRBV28,CASRPPGNTEAFF
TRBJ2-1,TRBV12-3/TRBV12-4,CASSFELADYNEQFF
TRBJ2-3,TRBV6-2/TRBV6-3,CASSQGRGPADTQYF
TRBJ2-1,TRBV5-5,CASSLGFYNEQFF
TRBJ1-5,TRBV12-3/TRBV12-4,CASRASSGYSNQPQHF
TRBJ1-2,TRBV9,CASSVAQGARYGYTF
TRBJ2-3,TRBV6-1,CASSGQTTDTQYF
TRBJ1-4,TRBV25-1,CASSGTYNEKLFF
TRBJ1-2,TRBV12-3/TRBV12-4,CASSNTNYGYTF
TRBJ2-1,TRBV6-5,CASSYNPGAESDEQFF
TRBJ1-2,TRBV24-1,CATSDPRTDSNRPYYGYTF
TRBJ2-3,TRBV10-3,CAISEGRSTDTQYF
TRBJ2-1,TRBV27,CASTLLGTNEQFF
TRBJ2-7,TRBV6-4,CASSEPALARGF
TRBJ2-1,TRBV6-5,CAGGQGTEQFF
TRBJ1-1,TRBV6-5,CASSLAQDTEAFF
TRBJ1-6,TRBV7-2,CASSGQVPPLHF
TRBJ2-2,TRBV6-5,CASSYWNTGELFF
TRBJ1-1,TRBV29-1,CSVGLGGIEAFF
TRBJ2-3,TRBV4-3,CASSQDEGRVTDTQYF
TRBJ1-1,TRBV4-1,CASSPTVMQERRTTEAFF
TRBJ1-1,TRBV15,CATSLQGATEAFF
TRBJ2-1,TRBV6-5,CASSRNRGGELFF
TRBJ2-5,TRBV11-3,CASSLTSTETQYF
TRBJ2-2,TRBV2,CASSSGTGYTGELFF
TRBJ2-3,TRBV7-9,CASSLAIPGLVDTQYF